Presented here are 19 T cell receptor beta chains from one specimen sequenced in a study of T cells in Graves' hyperthyroidism and ophthalmopathy. Amplified TCR beta CDR3 regions derived from RNA transcripts. The study used the HTBI primer set for a first-round RT-PCR of the TCR CDR3. TCRdb redid the calling of the multiplex PCR reads with MiXCR, one entry per CDR3 protein. The repertoire holds roughly 740,000 distinct CDR3 sequences, with roughly 15% as singletons. The sample taken for sequencing was blood. The receptor set was obtained from a man aged 18 to 29 with Graves' hyperthyroidism.

The chain carries TRBV5-1 and TRBJ2-2, with 9 bases aligning to TRBD2. The CDR3 totals 16 residues. V shed 7 bases and J 0 bases; nucleotides not matched to a gene: 7. CDR1 and CDR2 (germline): SGHRS, YFSETQ. The CDR3 DNA reads as TGCGCCAGCGGCGGCGGACTAGCGCCGAACACCGGGGAGCTGTTTTTT. This gives the protein CASGGGLAPNTGELFF. Together with reference TRBV5-1 and TRBJ2-2, the CDR3 gives the full variable domain: KAGVTQTPRYLIKTRGQQVTLSCSPISGHRSVSWYQQTPGQGLQFLFEYFSETQRNKGNFPGRFSGRQFSNSRSEMNVSTLELGDSALYLCASGGGLAPNTGELFFGEGSRLTVL.

V is TRBV20-1 and J is TRBJ1-6; D is possibly TRBD1 (5 bases). From germline, CDR1 is DFQATT and CDR2 SNEGSKA (reference sequence). There are 14 residues in the CDR3. In DNA form, the CDR3 reads TGCAGGGAAGACGGGACGGTATATAATTCACCCCTCCACTTT. Protein sequence: CREDGTVYNSPLHF.

The V and J genes are TRBV12-3 or TRBV12-4 and TRBJ2-7; D is possibly TRBD2 (6 bases). The CDR3 loop spans 12 amino acids. Trimming removed 8 bases from V and 0 bases from J, with 8 bases in between. CDR3 residues: CASPGSSYEQYF. DNA for the CDR3: TGTGCCAGCCCCGGGAGCTCCTACGAGCAGTACTTC.

The V and J genes are TRBV9 and TRBJ2-3; D not resolved. The CDR3 totals 13 residues. V shed 3 bases and J shed 5 bases, with 10 bases lying between them. Germline V gives CDR1 SGDLS, CDR2 YYNGEE. The CDR3 sequence: CASSASDLDTQYF. CDR3 DNA sequence: TGTGCCAGCAGCGCGAGCGATTTAGATACGCAGTATTTT.

This clonotype was recorded a few times. V and J are TRBV4-2 and TRBJ2-3; D gene unclear. CDR1 and CDR2 from the germline V gene are LGHNA and YNFKEQ. This CDR3 has 15 amino acids. Deletions cut 1 base from V and 6 bases from J, with 14 bases between. The chain's CDR3 is CASSQVPGPQDTQYF. The CDR3 coding sequence is TGTGCCAGCAGCCAAGTTCCGGGCCCCCAGGATACGCAGTATTTT.

V is TRBV10-3 and J is TRBJ2-2, with D possibly called TRBD1 or TRBD2 (6 bases each). Trimming shortened V by 3 bases and J by 5 bases, and 10 bases separated the two germline ends. Germline assignment: CDR1 ENHRY and CDR2 SYGVKD. This CDR3 has 14 amino acids. The CDR3 here is CAISEGGPTGELFF. The CDR3 nucleotides read TGTGCCATCAGTGAAGGGGGGCCGACCGGGGAGCTGTTTTTT.

The genes are TRBV20-1 and TRBJ1-5; unclear D gene. Trimming took 5 bases from V and 2 from J, leaving 10 bases between them. The CDR3 sequence is 13 residues long. Per germline, CDR1 DFQATT and CDR2 SNEGSKA (reference sequence). The CDR3 nucleotides read TGCAGTGCTCTTGACCCTCGCAATCAGCCCCAGCATTTT. Its protein is CSALDPRNQPQHF.

The rearrangement uses TRBV29-1 and TRBJ2-1, with 8 nucleotides matching TRBD2. Germline V gene data show CDR1 as SQVTM and CDR2 as ANQGSEA. The CDR3 covers 14 residues. J lost 8 bases, V lost 7 bases, and 13 bases had no gene match. Written as DNA, the CDR3 is TGCAGCGCCCCCGGGAGGGCCCTCTTCGATGAGCAGTTCTTC. This codes for CSAPGRALFDEQFF.

The V call is TRBV7-9, the J call TRBJ2-7; 12 bases align to TRBD2. The trim removed 2 bases at V and 3 bases at J, leaving 5 bases unmatched. Germline V lookup: CDR1 SEHNR, CDR2 FQNEAQ (reference sequence). This CDR3 has 16 amino acids. The CDR3 here is CASSLTSGRQSYEQYF. CDR3 DNA sequence: TGTGCCAGCAGCTTAACTAGCGGGAGGCAAAGCTACGAGCAGTACTTC.

The CDR3 DNA is TGTGCCAGCAGTGAACGGACAGACAACTATGGCTACACCTTC. Its protein is CASSERTDNYGYTF. V is TRBV6-1 and J is TRBJ1-2, with D perhaps matching TRBD1 (6 bases). The germline gives CDR1 MNHNS, CDR2 SASEGT. V was clipped by 2 bases and J by 2 bases, with 9 bases between them. CDR3 length: 14 residues.

This clonotype has a count of ten or more. V gene TRBV7-8 combines with J gene TRBJ2-1; 10 nucleotides align to TRBD2. After removal of 2 bases from V and 0 bases from J, the junction contained 7 bases not matched to a gene. The germline V gene has CDR1 SGHVS and CDR2 FQNEAQ. The CDR3 is 18 amino acids. CDR3 DNA: TGTGCCAGCAGCTTACGGACTAGCGGCTTCAGCTCCTACAATGAGCAGTTCTTC. Its translation: CASSLRTSGFSSYNEQFF.

The gene calls are TRBV15 and TRBJ2-6; D is perhaps TRBD1 (6 bases). Per the germline V gene, CDR1 is LNHNV and CDR2 is YYDKDF (reference sequence). The ends were cut back, 8 bases at V and 2 bases at J, with 10 bases in the middle. This CDR3 comprises 14 residues. The CDR3 spells CATSGGTGANVLTF. Written as DNA, the CDR3 is TGTGCCACCTCTGGGGGCACTGGGGCCAACGTCCTGACTTTC.

Many counts were recorded for this clonotype. The CDR3, as DNA: TGTGCTAGTGGTTCGCCTGGGGAGGGAGAGACCCAGTACTTC. It encodes CASGSPGEGETQYF. V and J are TRBV12-5 and TRBJ2-5; the match to TRBD2 covers 7 bases. J gave up 4 bases and V 4 bases, and 6 bases lay outside the gene matches. The CDR3 totals 14 residues. Germline lookup yields CDR1 LGHNT and CDR2 FRNRAP.

This clonotype has more than one count but fewer than ten. The rearrangement joins TRBV11-2 to TRBJ1-1, with D perhaps TRBD1 (6 bases). The V gene lost 5 bases and the J gene lost 9 bases, with 13 bases spanning the gap. The CDR3 runs to 12 residues. CDR1 is SGHAT, CDR2 FQNNGV, per germline. CDR3 nucleotide sequence: TGTGCCAGCAGCCTAGCCGGACAGCAAGCTTTCTTT. Residues: CASSLAGQQAFF. The variable domain in full, with the rest retrieved from reference TRBV11-2 and TRBJ1-1, is EAGVAQSPRYKIIEKRQSVAFWCNPISGHATLYWYQQILGQGPKLLIQFQNNGVVDDSQLPKDRFSAERLKGVDSTLKIQPAKLEDSAVYLCASSLAGQQAFFGQGTRLTVV.

This clonotype was seen only a few times. The chain recombines TRBV20-1 with TRBJ2-2; 7 nucleotides agree with TRBD1. CDR3 length equals 14 residues. J was trimmed by 1 base and V by 6 bases; bases with no gene match: 5. Germline loops: CDR1 DFQATT, CDR2 SNEGSKA (reference sequence). Written as DNA, the CDR3 is TGCAGTGCCCAGACAGGGCGGAACACCGGGGAGCTGTTTTTT. Translating gives CSAQTGRNTGELFF.

The CDR3 region has the DNA TGTGCCAGCAGTGTTGGCGAAGGGTCATATAGCAATCAGCCCCAGCATTTT. Protein: CASSVGEGSYSNQPQHF. The chain links TRBV6-2 or TRBV6-3 to TRBJ1-5; D gene unclear. The CDR3 totals 17 residues. Germline V CDR1 and CDR2: MNHEY, SVGEGT. The V end was cut by 5 bases, the J end by 0 bases, with 17 bases between.

This clonotype was detected many times. The chain links TRBV18 to TRBJ2-3; D is unresolved. The V gene lost 8 bases and the J gene lost 2 bases, with 8 bases spanning the gap. This CDR3 is 12 amino acids long. Germline V gives CDR1 KGHSH, CDR2 LQKENI. CDR3 residues: CASSPYTDTQYF. The CDR3 bases are TGTGCCAGCAGCCCCTACACAGATACGCAGTATTTT.

With regard to this clonotype: Relative to the germline gene, one junction end is altered; a read error may explain this. This chain uses TRBV27 with TRBJ2-1; D is possibly TRBD2 (6 bases). Germline lookup yields CDR1 MNHEY and CDR2 SMNVEV (reference sequence). The CDR3 has 15 amino acids. CDR3 nucleotide sequence: TGTGCCAGCAGTTTCGGTCTTGGCGGGAAAGGTGAGCAGTCCTTC. Translating gives CASSFGLGGKGEQSF.

The chain carries TRBV12-3 or TRBV12-4 and TRBJ1-4; D is unclear. V lost 4 bases and J 8 bases, leaving 11 bases between the germline ends. The CDR3 runs 13 residues. CDR3 nucleotide sequence: TGTGCCAGCAGTTCTAGCGTACTCGAAAAACTGTTTTTT. Translating gives CASSSSVLEKLFF.